Sequencing of this TCR beta chain was carried out in a study of T-cell reconstitution after alpha-beta-depleted transplantation in children. General observations from the study: One year post-transplant, T-cell counts and diversity were largely derived from T cells produced anew. The study traced high day-60 TCRbeta diversity in some patients to surviving recipient T cells and thymic progenitors. Reportedly, roughly two months post-transplant, alpha-beta T cells arose from several hundred expanded graft clones.

This clonotype was observed many times. Antigen: not known. As it was prepared, the TCRbeta library received unique molecular identifiers. Using its own MiXCR run on the PCR reads, TCRdb lists one record per CDR3 protein. The sample carries a few hundred thousand distinct CDR3 sequences, under 15% recorded once. V was pared by 5 bases and J by 4 bases, with 16 bases of the junction left unmatched. Germline CDR1 reads MRHNA; CDR2 reads SNTAGT. The CDR3 runs to 20 residues. This chain uses TRBV6-4 with TRBJ2-2; 13 bases map to TRBD2. The TCR sequence derives from a male patient younger than 18 who had a stem cell transplant for acute myeloid leukemia, so the T cells may come from the graft donor. This specimen was PBMCs, mostly from graft donor cells, taken 360 days after TCRalphabeta/CD19-depleted stem cell transplant. Here the CDR3 reads CASSTLWTSGSYLSTGELFF. The CDR3 DNA sequence: TGTGCCAGCAGTACGCTTTGGACTAGCGGGAGTTATTTGAGCACCGGGGAGCTGTTTTTT.